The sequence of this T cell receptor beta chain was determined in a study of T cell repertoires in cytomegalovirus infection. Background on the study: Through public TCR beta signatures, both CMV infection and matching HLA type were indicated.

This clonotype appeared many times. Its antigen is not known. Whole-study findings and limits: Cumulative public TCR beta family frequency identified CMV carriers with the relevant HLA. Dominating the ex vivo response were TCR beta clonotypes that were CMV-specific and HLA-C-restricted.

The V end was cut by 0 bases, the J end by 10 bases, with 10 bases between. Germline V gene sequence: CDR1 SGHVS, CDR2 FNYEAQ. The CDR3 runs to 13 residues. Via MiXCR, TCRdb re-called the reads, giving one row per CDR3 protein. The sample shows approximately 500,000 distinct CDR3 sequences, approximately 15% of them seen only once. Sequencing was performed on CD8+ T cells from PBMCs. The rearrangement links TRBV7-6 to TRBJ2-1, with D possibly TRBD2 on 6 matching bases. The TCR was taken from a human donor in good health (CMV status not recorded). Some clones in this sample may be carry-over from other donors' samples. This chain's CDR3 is CASSLAGGKEQFF. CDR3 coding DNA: TGTGCCAGCAGCTTAGCAGGCGGGAAAGAGCAGTTCTTC.